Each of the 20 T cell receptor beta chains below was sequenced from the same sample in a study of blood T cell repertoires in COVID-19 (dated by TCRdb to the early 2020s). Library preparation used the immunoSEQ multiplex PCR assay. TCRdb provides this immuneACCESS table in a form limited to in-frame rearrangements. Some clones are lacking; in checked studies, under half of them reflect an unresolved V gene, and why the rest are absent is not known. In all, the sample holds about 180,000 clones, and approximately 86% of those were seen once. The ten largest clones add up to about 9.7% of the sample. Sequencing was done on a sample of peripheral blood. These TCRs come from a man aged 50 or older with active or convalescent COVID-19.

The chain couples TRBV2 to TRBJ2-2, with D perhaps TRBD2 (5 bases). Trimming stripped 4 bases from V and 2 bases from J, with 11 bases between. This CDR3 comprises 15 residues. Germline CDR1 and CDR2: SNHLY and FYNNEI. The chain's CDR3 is CASSVNGVNTGELFF. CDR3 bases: TGTGCCAGCAGTGTAAACGGGGTTAACACCGGGGAGCTGTTTTTT.

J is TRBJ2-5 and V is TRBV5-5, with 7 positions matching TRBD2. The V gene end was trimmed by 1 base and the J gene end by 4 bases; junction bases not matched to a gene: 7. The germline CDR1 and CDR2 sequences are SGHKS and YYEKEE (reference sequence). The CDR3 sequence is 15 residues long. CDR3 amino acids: CASSLRSLAGETQYF. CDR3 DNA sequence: TGTGCCAGCAGCTTGCGCAGTTTAGCGGGAGAGACCCAGTACTTC. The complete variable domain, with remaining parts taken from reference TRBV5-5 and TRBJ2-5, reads DAGVTQSPTHLIKTRGQQVTLRCSPISGHKSVSWYQQVLGQGPQFIFQYYEKEERGRGNFPDRFSARQFPNYSSELNVNALLLGDSALYLCASSLRSLAGETQYFGPGTRLLVL.

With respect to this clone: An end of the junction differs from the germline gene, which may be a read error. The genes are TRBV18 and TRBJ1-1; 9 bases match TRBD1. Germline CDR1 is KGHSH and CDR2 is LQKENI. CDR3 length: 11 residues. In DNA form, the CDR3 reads TGTGCCAGCTCGCCACAGGGGGCGGCTTTCTTT. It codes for CASSPQGAAFF.

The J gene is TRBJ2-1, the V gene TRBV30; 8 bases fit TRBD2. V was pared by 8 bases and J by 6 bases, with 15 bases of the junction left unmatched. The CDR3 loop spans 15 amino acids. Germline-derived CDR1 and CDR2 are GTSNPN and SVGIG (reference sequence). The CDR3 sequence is CALQTLAERINEQFF. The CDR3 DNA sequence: TGTGCCCTTCAAACACTAGCGGAACGTATCAATGAGCAGTTCTTC.

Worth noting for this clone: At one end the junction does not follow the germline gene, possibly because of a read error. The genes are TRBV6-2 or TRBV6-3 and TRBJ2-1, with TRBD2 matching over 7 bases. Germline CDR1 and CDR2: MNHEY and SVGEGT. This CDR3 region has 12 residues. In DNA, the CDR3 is TGTGCCAGCAGTTACTCGGGGGGGTTCCGTCTCTTC. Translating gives CASSYSGGFRLF.

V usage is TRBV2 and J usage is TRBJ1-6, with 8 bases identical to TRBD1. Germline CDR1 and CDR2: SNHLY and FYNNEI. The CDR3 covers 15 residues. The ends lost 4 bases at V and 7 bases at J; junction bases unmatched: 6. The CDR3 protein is CASSVRQGTNSPLHF. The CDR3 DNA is TGTGCCAGCAGTGTAAGACAGGGGACGAATTCACCCCTCCACTTT.

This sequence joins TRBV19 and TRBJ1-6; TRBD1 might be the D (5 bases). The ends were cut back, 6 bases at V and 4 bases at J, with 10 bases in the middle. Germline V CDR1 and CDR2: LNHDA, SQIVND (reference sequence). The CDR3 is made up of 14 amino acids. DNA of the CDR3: TGTGCCAGTAGGATGGGGGGGTATAATTCACCCCTCCACTTT. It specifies CASRMGGYNSPLHF.

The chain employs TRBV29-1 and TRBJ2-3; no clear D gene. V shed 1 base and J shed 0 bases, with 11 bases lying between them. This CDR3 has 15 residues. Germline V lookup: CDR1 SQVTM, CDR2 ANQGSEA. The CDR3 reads CSVEGEKLSTDTQYF. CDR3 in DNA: TGCAGCGTTGAAGGCGAGAAATTGAGCACAGATACGCAGTATTTT.

CDR3 nucleotides: TGTGCCACCAGTGACCAGAGCACAGATACGCAGTATTTT. Protein: CATSDQSTDTQYF. The chain employs TRBV24-1 and TRBJ2-3; no clear D gene. This CDR3 region has 13 residues. Deletions cut 4 bases from V and 0 bases from J, with 4 bases between. From germline, CDR1 is KGHDR and CDR2 SFDVKD.

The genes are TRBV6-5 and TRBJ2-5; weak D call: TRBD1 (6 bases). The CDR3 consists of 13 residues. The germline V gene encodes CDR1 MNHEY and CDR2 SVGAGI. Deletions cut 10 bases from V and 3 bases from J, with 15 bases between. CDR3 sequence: CATEGGIKETQYF. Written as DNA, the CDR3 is TGTGCCACCGAAGGGGGAATTAAAGAGACCCAGTACTTC.

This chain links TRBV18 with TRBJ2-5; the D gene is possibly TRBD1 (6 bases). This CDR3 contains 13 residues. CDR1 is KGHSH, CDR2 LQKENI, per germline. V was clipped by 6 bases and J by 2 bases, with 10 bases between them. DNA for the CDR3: TGTGCCAGCTCTCTAGGACAGCAAGAGACCCAGTACTTC. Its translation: CASSLGQQETQYF.

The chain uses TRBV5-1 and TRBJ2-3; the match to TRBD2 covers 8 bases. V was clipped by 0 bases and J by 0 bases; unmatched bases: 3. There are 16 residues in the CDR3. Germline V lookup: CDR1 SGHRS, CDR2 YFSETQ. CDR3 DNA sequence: TGCGCCAGCAGCTTGGGGATAGCGGGGAGCACAGATACGCAGTATTTT. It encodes CASSLGIAGSTDTQYF. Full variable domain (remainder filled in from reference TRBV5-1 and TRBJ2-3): KAGVTQTPRYLIKTRGQQVTLSCSPISGHRSVSWYQQTPGQGLQFLFEYFSETQRNKGNFPGRFSGRQFSNSRSEMNVSTLELGDSALYLCASSLGIAGSTDTQYFGPGTRLTVL.

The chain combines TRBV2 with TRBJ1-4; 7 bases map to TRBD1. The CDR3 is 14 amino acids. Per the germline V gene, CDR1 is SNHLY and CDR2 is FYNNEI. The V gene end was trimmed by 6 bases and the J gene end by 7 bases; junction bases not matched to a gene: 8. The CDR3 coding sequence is TGTGCCAGCAGCCTCGACAGGGAGAGTGAAAAACTGTTTTTT. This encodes CASSLDRESEKLFF.

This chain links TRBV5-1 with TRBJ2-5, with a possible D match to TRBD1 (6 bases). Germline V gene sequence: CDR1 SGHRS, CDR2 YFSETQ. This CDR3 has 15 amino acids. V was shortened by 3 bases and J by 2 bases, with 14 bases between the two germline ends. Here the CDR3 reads CASSSTLDRQETQYF. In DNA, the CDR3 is TGCGCCAGCAGCTCAACCCTGGACAGACAAGAGACCCAGTACTTC.

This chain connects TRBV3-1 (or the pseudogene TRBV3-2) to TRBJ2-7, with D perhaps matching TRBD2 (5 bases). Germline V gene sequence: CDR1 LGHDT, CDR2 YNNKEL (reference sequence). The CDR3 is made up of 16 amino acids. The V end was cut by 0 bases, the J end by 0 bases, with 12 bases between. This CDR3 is CASSQEWTGLSYEQYF. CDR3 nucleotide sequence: TGTGCCAGCAGCCAAGAGTGGACTGGACTCTCCTACGAGCAGTACTTC.

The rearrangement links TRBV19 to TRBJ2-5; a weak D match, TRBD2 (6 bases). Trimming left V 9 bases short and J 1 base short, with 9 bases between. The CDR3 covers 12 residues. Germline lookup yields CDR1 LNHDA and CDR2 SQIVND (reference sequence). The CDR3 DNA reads TGTGCCAGCCGGGACTCCCAAGAGACCCAGTACTTC. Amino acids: CASRDSQETQYF.

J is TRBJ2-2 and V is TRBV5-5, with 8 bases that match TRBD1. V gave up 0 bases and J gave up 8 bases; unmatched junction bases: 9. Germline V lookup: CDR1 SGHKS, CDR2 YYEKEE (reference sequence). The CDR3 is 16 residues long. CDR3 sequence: CASSLEGQGRAGELFF. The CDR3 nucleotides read TGTGCCAGCAGCTTGGAAGGACAGGGCCGGGCGGGGGAGCTGTTTTTT.

The CDR3 reads CASSQDQEGITEAFF. The CDR3 nucleotides read TGTGCCAGCAGCCAAGATCAGGAGGGGATAACTGAAGCTTTCTTT. The chain has TRBV4-2 and TRBJ1-1, with D possibly being TRBD1 (5 bases). Per the germline V gene, CDR1 is LGHNA and CDR2 is YNFKEQ. The V end was cut by 0 bases, the J end by 5 bases, with 13 bases between. The CDR3 spans 15 residues.

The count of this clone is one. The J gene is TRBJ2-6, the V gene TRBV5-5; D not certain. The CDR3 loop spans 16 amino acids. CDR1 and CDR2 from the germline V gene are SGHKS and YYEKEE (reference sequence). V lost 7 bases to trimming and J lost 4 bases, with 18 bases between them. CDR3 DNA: TGTGCCAGCCGATTCCTGAGTCGATCGGGGGCCAACGTCCTGACTTTC. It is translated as CASRFLSRSGANVLTF.

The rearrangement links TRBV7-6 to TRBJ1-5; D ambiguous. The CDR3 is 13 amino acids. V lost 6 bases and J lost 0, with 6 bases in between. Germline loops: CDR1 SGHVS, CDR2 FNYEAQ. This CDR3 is CASSPGSNQPQHF. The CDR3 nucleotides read TGTGCCAGCAGTCCAGGTAGCAATCAGCCCCAGCATTTT.